The next 5 T cell receptor beta chains were all read from a single sample in a study of technical replicates of blood from a handful of donors. Sequencing was performed with immunoSEQ multiplex PCR; in TCRdb, only in-frame clones are kept and a portion is missing. The sample carries more than 75,000 clones, 96% recorded once. Sequenced sample: T cells isolated from PBMCs. The receptor source for this set is a human donor in good health.

This clone was recorded only once. The chain links TRBV10-3 to TRBJ1-1; possible D gene TRBD1, 6 bases. The CDR3 is 13 amino acids. Germline V gives CDR1 ENHRY, CDR2 SYGVKD. Deletions cut 3 bases from V and 4 bases from J, with 9 bases between. The CDR3 loop is CAISEDRFTEAFF. CDR3 sequence (DNA): TGTGCCATCAGTGAAGACAGGTTCACTGAAGCTTTCTTT.

This clone was detected only once. This sequence joins TRBV7-8 and TRBJ1-1; possibly TRBD1 for D (5 bases). The CDR3 length is 14 residues. Deletions cut 0 bases from V and 1 base from J, with 6 bases between. Per the germline V gene, CDR1 is SGHVS and CDR2 is FQNEAQ. As DNA, the CDR3 is TGTGCCAGCAGCTTAGCTACAGGGAACACTGAAGCTTTCTTT. Protein product: CASSLATGNTEAFF.

This clone showed up just once. The rearrangement links TRBV5-5 to TRBJ2-1; 11 bases are shared with TRBD2. CDR3 length: 15 amino acids. Germline-derived CDR1 and CDR2 are SGHKS and YYEKEE (reference sequence). With 6 bases clipped from V and 4 bases from J, the junction kept 6 bases outside the gene matches. CDR3 residues: CASTPTSGNYNEQFF. The CDR3 coding sequence is TGTGCCAGCACCCCGACTAGCGGGAATTACAATGAGCAGTTCTTC.

CDR3 sequence (DNA): TGTGCCAGCAGTGACGGAGCTAACACCGGGGAGCTGTTTTTT. Amino acids: CASSDGANTGELFF. The chain carries TRBV6-5 and TRBJ2-2; D gene ambiguous. Per the germline V gene, CDR1 is MNHEY and CDR2 is SVGAGI. V lost 5 bases, J lost 2 bases, and 9 bases lay in between. This CDR3 contains 14 residues.

The rearrangement uses TRBV28 and TRBJ1-2, with D possibly TRBD1 on 6 matching bases. Trimming cost V 6 bases and J 4 bases, with 15 bases left between them. There are 14 residues in the CDR3. CDR1 is MDHEN and CDR2 is SYDVKM in the germline V gene. The CDR3 reads CASRLGEGVYGYTF. CDR3 coding DNA: TGTGCCAGCAGGCTAGGGGAGGGGGTCTATGGCTACACCTTC.